Sequencing of this TCR beta chain was carried out in a study of vaccination and CD4 T cells after COVID-19. Study information: Each individual in the study obtained two doses of BNT162b2 or mRNA-1273 vaccine. Overall study findings and caveats: The study found median SARS-CoV-2-reactive clonotypes rising from roughly 19 to 38, not significantly. Among reactive clones from convalescent patients, a median 86.3% appeared only post-vaccination. The cohort comprised relatively few convalescent patients, and no early post-infection timepoints were analyzed.

This clonotype came up a few times. Its antigen remains unidentified. V was cut by 7 bases and J by 2 bases, with 15 bases left in between. Germline V gene data show CDR1 as SQVTM and CDR2 as ANQGSEA. The CDR3 sequence is 14 residues long. Time point in this sample: late sampling 161 to 241 days after vaccination in a few convalescent patients. Each CDR3 protein is one row after TCRdb ran MiXCR on the PCR reads. The sample comprises 35,000 to 45,000 distinct CDR3 sequences, around 39% of which are singletons, and roughly 5.9% rests with the top ten. The starting material was CD4+ T cells from blood, obtained about 7 months after SARS-CoV-2 vaccination. The chain combines TRBV29-1 with TRBJ2-1; the D is unclear. This receptor was identified in a human donor who had recovered from COVID-19. This chain's CDR3 is CSAVWRSPYNEQFF. CDR3 coding DNA: TGCAGCGCTGTATGGAGAAGCCCCTACAATGAGCAGTTCTTC.